These 4 T cell receptor beta chains were sequenced from one sample in a study of OX40 agonist ivuxolimab in advanced cancers. Sequenced by immunoSEQ multiplex PCR; TCRdb stores in-frame clones only, minus some. This sample yields tens of thousands of clones, of which 65% to 85% are seen a single time; approximately 4.6% belongs to the top ten. Source: CD4+ or CD8+ T cells sorted from blood, taken in a trial of the OX40 agonist ivuxolimab. All receptors come from an adult with an advanced solid tumor such as melanoma, head and neck, liver or kidney cancer.

This chain links TRBV2 with TRBJ2-7, with D perhaps being TRBD1 or TRBD2 (5 bases each). In germline, CDR1 is SNHLY, CDR2 FYNNEI. V was pared by 2 bases and J by 4 bases, with 15 bases between. The CDR3 has 15 amino acids. The CDR3 is CASSELGQGVYEQYF. The CDR3 DNA reads TGTGCCAGCAGTGAACTGGGGCAGGGAGTGTACGAGCAGTACTTC.

The rearrangement links TRBV5-1 to TRBJ1-2, with D perhaps TRBD1 (5 bases). CDR1 SGHRS and CDR2 YFSETQ come from the germline V gene. Between the trimmed V and J ends, which lost 2 bases and 6 bases, there was a span of 11 bases. There are 13 residues in the CDR3. The CDR3 protein is CASSFFAGDGYTF. The CDR3 DNA follows: TGCGCCAGCAGCTTCTTTGCGGGGGATGGCTACACCTTC.

The chain has TRBV5-1 and TRBJ2-1; 7 nucleotides align to TRBD1. V shed 2 bases, J shed 5 bases, and the junction held 4 bases outside the gene matches. This CDR3 has 14 residues. CDR1 and CDR2 from the germline V gene are SGHRS and YFSETQ. In DNA form, the CDR3 reads TGCGCCAGCAGCTTACAGGGGATACACAATGAGCAGTTCTTC. Translated: CASSLQGIHNEQFF.

The chain has TRBV19 and TRBJ1-3; D might be TRBD1 (5 bases). Looked up from germline, CDR1 is LNHDA and CDR2 is SQIVND (reference sequence). This CDR3 is built from 15 residues. Trimming stripped 10 bases from V and 0 bases from J, with 16 bases between. The CDR3 spells CATDWGGSSGNTIYF. The CDR3 DNA reads TGTGCCACCGACTGGGGGGGAAGCTCTGGAAACACCATATATTTT.